A single sample is the source of the 20 T cell receptor beta chains below, sequenced in a study of cytomegalovirus exposure and HLA in healthy donors. The PCR used 60 Vbeta and 13 Jbeta primers. TCRdb's table, derived via immunoSEQ multiplex PCR, lists solely in-frame clones and lacks some. The sample yields some 76,000 clones, 75% to 90% seen once. Sequences were obtained from PBMCs. These TCRs come from a woman aged 30 to 39 in good health and CMV-seronegative.

The chain combines TRBV11-2 with TRBJ1-1, with 7 bases lining up with TRBD1. V was pared by 5 bases and J by 4 bases, with 10 bases of the junction left unmatched. Germline V gene data show CDR1 as SGHAT and CDR2 as FQNNGV. The CDR3 has 15 amino acids. In DNA, the CDR3 is TGTGCCAGCAGCCCAGAGGGGGCCTATACCACTGAAGCTTTCTTT. Its protein is CASSPEGAYTTEAFF.

The chain has TRBV19 and TRBJ2-7; 10 nucleotides match TRBD2. From germline, CDR1 is LNHDA and CDR2 SQIVND (reference sequence). This CDR3 contains 18 residues. J lost 5 bases, V lost 3 bases, and 16 bases had no gene match. The CDR3 loop is CASSMSRWEREGIHEQYF. DNA of the CDR3: TGTGCCAGTAGTATGTCCCGATGGGAGCGGGAGGGCATCCACGAGCAGTACTTC.

The V gene is TRBV10-1, the J gene TRBJ2-7, with D possibly TRBD1 on 6 matching bases. CDR3 length: 13 residues. From germline, CDR1 is WNHNN and CDR2 SYGVQD (reference sequence). V was trimmed by 6 bases and J by 2 bases, leaving 11 bases between them. CDR3 DNA: TGCGCCAGCAGCCCAGGACAGACCTACGAGCAGTACTTC. Its translation is CASSPGQTYEQYF.

J is TRBJ2-3 and V is TRBV2, with 10 bases that match TRBD1. Germline values: CDR1 SNHLY, CDR2 FYNNEI. CDR3 length equals 17 residues. Trimming took 6 bases from V and 3 from J; bases not matched to a gene: 12. The CDR3 DNA is TGTGCCAGCAGGCCTTACCTATGGGGACAGGGGACAGATACGCAGTATTTT. As protein: CASRPYLWGQGTDTQYF.

The J gene is TRBJ1-1, the V gene TRBV19; D not resolved. This CDR3 contains 14 residues. The V gene's germline CDR1 is LNHDA and CDR2 SQIVND (reference sequence). Trimming left V 7 bases short and J 1 base short, with 13 bases between. The CDR3, as DNA: TGTGCCAGTACCCATGGGTCAGGGAACACTGAAGCTTTCTTT. Translation: CASTHGSGNTEAFF. The entire variable domain, with the rest obtained from reference TRBV19 and TRBJ1-1, is as follows: DGGITQSPKYLFRKEGQNVTLSCEQNLNHDAMYWYRQDPGQGLRLIYYSQIVNDFQKGDIAEGYSVSREKKESFPLTVTSAQKNPTAFYLCASTHGSGNTEAFFGQGTRLTVV.

V and J are TRBV28 and TRBJ2-7; D gene ambiguous. V was cut by 9 bases and J by 2 bases, with 14 bases left in between. Per germline, CDR1 MDHEN and CDR2 SYDVKM. The CDR3 length is 13 residues. The DNA of the CDR3 is TGTGCCAGTTACGACTCAAATGCCTACGAGCAGTACTTC. It translates to CASYDSNAYEQYF.

The table lists this clone with a few counts. The V gene is TRBV6-5, the J gene TRBJ1-1; TRBD1 might be the D (5 bases). V was trimmed by 0 bases and J by 5 bases, leaving 10 bases between them. Germline CDR1 reads MNHEY; CDR2 reads SVGAGI. The CDR3 contains 14 residues. CDR3 amino acids: CASSYSRVRTEAFF. The DNA for the CDR3 is TGTGCCAGCAGTTACTCCAGGGTTCGGACTGAAGCTTTCTTT.

CDR3 DNA sequence: TGTGCCAGCAACCCTCGGGGGTACGGTGAGACCCAGTACTTC. Translating gives CASNPRGYGETQYF. The chain joins TRBV2 to TRBJ2-5, with D possibly TRBD2 on 6 matching bases. Per germline, CDR1 SNHLY and CDR2 FYNNEI. Trimming cost V 7 bases and J 5 bases, with 17 bases left between them. The CDR3 runs to 14 residues. The whole variable domain, remainder taken from reference TRBV2 and TRBJ2-5, is EPEVTQTPSHQVTQMGQEVILRCVPISNHLYFYWYRQILGQKVEFLVSFYNNEISEKSEIFDDQFSVERPDGSNFTLKIRSTKLEDSAMYFCASNPRGYGETQYFGPGTRLLVL.

The chain links TRBV29-1 to TRBJ1-2, with a weak D call TRBD1 (5 bases). The CDR3 runs to 14 residues. Germline-derived CDR1 and CDR2 are SQVTM and ANQGSEA. V shed 6 bases and J shed 0 bases, with 14 bases lying between them. The CDR3 spells CSVATGIPNYGYTF. CDR3 in DNA: TGCAGCGTAGCAACAGGTATCCCTAACTATGGCTACACCTTC.

The chain combines TRBV6-4 with TRBJ2-3, with 7 bases matching TRBD2. V shed 8 bases, J shed 3 bases, and the junction held 5 bases outside the gene matches. CDR3 size: 13 residues. Germline loops: CDR1 MRHNA, CDR2 SNTAGT. The chain's CDR3 is CASSLAETDTQYF. The CDR3 region has the DNA TGTGCCAGCTCGCTAGCGGAGACAGATACGCAGTATTTT.

The count of this clone is one. J is TRBJ2-5 and V is TRBV7-6; D is undetermined. Germline V gives CDR1 SGHVS, CDR2 FNYEAQ. This CDR3 is 13 amino acids long. V lost 1 base, J lost 5 bases, and 8 bases lay in between. CDR3: CASSLDYPETQYF. CDR3 nucleotides: TGTGCCAGCAGCTTAGACTACCCGGAGACCCAGTACTTC.

V gene TRBV18 combines with J gene TRBJ2-3, with D possibly matching TRBD1 (6 bases). Trimming cost V 2 bases and J 2 bases, with 11 bases left between them. Germline values: CDR1 KGHSH, CDR2 LQKENI. The CDR3 contains 15 residues. The CDR3 protein is CASSPTTGITDTQYF. CDR3 in DNA: TGTGCCAGCTCACCAACGACAGGCATCACAGATACGCAGTATTTT.

This clone was picked up one time. The genes are TRBV2 and TRBJ2-1, with TRBD2 matching over 11 bases. J was trimmed by 6 bases and V by 6 bases; bases with no gene match: 7. The CDR3 extends over 15 amino acids. Germline CDR1 is SNHLY and CDR2 is FYNNEI. CDR3 protein: CASRSSGRSLNEQFF. The DNA for the CDR3 is TGTGCCAGCAGGTCTAGCGGGAGGTCTCTCAATGAGCAGTTCTTC. Full variable domain (remainder filled in from reference TRBV2 and TRBJ2-1): EPEVTQTPSHQVTQMGQEVILRCVPISNHLYFYWYRQILGQKVEFLVSFYNNEISEKSEIFDDQFSVERPDGSNFTLKIRSTKLEDSAMYFCASRSSGRSLNEQFFGPGTRLTVL.

This chain links TRBV6-1 with TRBJ1-5; 8 nucleotides line up with TRBD1. Germline CDR1 MNHNS, CDR2 SASEGT. This CDR3 is built from 20 residues. V shed 4 bases and J 8 bases; nucleotides not matched to a gene: 25. The CDR3 sequence: CASSGNGQGRIGRIRKPQHF. CDR3 sequence (DNA): TGTGCCAGCAGTGGAAATGGACAGGGTCGGATCGGGAGGATACGGAAGCCCCAGCATTTT.

This clone was seen a single time. The gene calls are TRBV9 and TRBJ1-6, with D uncertain. From germline, CDR1 is SGDLS and CDR2 YYNGEE. This CDR3 comprises 17 residues. Trimming stripped 3 bases from V and 0 bases from J, with 13 bases between. The CDR3 sequence: CASSERPSSSYNSPLHF. The CDR3 DNA sequence: TGTGCCAGCAGCGAGCGACCGTCGAGCTCCTATAATTCACCCCTCCACTTT.

In this sample, this clone turned up once. As DNA, the CDR3 is TGTGCCAGCAGTAGACAGGACACCTCCTACGAGCAGTACTTC. Its translation is CASSRQDTSYEQYF. V usage is TRBV6-5 and J usage is TRBJ2-7; D may be TRBD1 (6 bases). The length of the CDR3 is 14 residues. Trimming removed 5 bases at V and 0 bases at J, with 11 bases between. The germline gives CDR1 MNHEY, CDR2 SVGAGI.

The CDR3 region is CATRGGEPPHTQYF. The CDR3 bases are TGTGCCACCCGAGGGGGCGAACCCCCCCATACGCAGTATTTT. The V gene is TRBV28, the J gene TRBJ2-3, with 7 bases matching TRBD1. Germline CDR1 reads MDHEN; CDR2 reads SYDVKM. The CDR3 is 14 amino acids. The ends lost 10 bases at V and 7 bases at J; junction bases unmatched: 14.

This sequence joins TRBV21-1 and TRBJ1-1; the listed D gene, TRBD1, was not tested against the DNA. TRBV21-1 is labeled a pseudogene. The CDR3 is 16 residues long. Here the CDR3 reads CASSNSGQGLGTEAFF. For the CDR3, the DNA is TGTGCCAGCAGCAACTCGGGACAGGGACTGGGCACTGAAGCTTTCTTT.

The chain recombines TRBV6-4 with TRBJ1-2; a possible D gene is TRBD1 (5 bases). V lost 0 bases to trimming and J lost 7 bases, with 12 bases between them. The CDR3 totals 14 residues. Germline V lookup: CDR1 MRHNA, CDR2 SNTAGT. The CDR3 sequence: CASSDSAGRGGYTF. The CDR3 DNA follows: TGTGCCAGCAGTGACTCGGCAGGAAGGGGTGGCTACACCTTC.

The V call is TRBV7-2, the J call TRBJ1-1, with 7 bases fitting TRBD1. The V gene end was trimmed by 6 bases and the J gene end by 7 bases; junction bases not matched to a gene: 11. From germline, CDR1 is SGHTA and CDR2 FQGNSA. The CDR3 is 14 amino acids. CDR3 DNA: TGTGCCAGCAGTTTCGTTATGGGGACAGATGAAGCTTTCTTT. Its protein is CASSFVMGTDEAFF. The whole variable domain, remainder taken from reference TRBV7-2 and TRBJ1-1, is GAGVSQSPSNKVTEKGKDVELRCDPISGHTALYWYRQSLGQGLEFLIYFQGNSAPDKSGLPSDRFSAERTGGSVSTLTIQRTQQEDSAVYLCASSFVMGTDEAFFGQGTRLTVV.